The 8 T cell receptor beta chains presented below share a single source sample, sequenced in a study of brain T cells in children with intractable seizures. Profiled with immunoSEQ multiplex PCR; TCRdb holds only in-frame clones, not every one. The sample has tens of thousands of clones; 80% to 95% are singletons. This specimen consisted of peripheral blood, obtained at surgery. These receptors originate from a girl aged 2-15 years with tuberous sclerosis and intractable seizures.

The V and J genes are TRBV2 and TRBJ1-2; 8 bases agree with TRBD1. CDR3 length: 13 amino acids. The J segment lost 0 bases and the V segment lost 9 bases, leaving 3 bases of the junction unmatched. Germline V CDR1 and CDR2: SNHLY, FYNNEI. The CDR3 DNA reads TGTGCCAGAAGACAGGGGTCTAACTATGGCTACACCTTC. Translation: CARRQGSNYGYTF.

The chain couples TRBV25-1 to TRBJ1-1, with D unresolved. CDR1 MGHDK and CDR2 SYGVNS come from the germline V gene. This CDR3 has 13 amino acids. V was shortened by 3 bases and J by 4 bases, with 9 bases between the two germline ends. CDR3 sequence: CASSDITGTEAFF. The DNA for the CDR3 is TGTGCCAGCAGTGATATTACCGGCACTGAAGCTTTCTTT.

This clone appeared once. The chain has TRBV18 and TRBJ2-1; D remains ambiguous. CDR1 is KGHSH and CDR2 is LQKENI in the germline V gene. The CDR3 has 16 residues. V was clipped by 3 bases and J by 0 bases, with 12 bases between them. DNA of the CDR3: TGTGCCAGCTCACCGTCTAATCCAAGCTCCTACAATGAGCAGTTCTTC. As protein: CASSPSNPSSYNEQFF.

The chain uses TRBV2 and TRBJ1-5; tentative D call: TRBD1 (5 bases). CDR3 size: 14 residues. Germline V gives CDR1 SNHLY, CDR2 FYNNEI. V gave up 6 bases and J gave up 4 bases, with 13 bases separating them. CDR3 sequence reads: CASRGDGGNQPQHF. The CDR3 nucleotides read TGTGCCAGCAGAGGGGACGGTGGGAATCAGCCCCAGCATTTT.

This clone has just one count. The DNA of the CDR3 is TGTGCCAGCAGTTCAAGGGGGCGCGACTATAATTCACCCCTCCACTTT. The encoded protein is CASSSRGRDYNSPLHF. This chain joins TRBV27 and TRBJ1-6, with 7 nucleotides matching TRBD1. The germline V gene has CDR1 MNHEY and CDR2 SMNVEV (reference sequence). With V trimmed by 4 bases and J by 3 bases, 6 bases remained unmatched. This CDR3 comprises 16 residues.

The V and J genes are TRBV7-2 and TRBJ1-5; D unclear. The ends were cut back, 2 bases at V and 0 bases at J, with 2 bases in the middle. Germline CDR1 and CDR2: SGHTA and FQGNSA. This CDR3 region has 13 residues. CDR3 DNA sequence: TGTGCCAGCAGCTTAAATAGCAATCAGCCCCAGCATTTT. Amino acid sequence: CASSLNSNQPQHF.

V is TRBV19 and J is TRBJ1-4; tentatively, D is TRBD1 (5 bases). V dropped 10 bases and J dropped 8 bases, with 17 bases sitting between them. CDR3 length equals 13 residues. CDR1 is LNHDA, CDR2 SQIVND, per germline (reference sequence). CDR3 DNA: TGTGCCACCGCAAGGGCAGGGCAGGAAAAACTGTTTTTT. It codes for CATARAGQEKLFF.

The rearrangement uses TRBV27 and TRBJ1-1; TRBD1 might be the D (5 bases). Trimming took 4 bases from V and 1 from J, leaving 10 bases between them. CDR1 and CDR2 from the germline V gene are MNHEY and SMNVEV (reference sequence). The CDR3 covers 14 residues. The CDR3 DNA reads TGTGCCAGCAGTTGGGGCAGGGCGAACACTGAAGCTTTCTTT. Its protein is CASSWGRANTEAFF.